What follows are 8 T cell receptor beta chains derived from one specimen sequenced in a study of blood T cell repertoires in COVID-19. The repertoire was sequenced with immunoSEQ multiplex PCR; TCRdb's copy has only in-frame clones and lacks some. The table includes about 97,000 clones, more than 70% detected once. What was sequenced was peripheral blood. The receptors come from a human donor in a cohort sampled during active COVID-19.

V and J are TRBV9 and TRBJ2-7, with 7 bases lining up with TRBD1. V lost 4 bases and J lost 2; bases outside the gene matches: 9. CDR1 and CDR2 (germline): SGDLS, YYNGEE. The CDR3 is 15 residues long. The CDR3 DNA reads TGTGCCAGCAGCCCTGGGGACAGCCTTACCTACGAGCAGTACTTC. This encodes CASSPGDSLTYEQYF.

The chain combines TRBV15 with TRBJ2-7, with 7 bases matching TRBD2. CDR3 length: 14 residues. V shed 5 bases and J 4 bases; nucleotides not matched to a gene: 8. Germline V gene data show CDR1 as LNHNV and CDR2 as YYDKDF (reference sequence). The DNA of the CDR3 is TGTGCCACCAGCGGAAGGGCTAGCGGATACGAGCAGTACTTC. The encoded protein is CATSGRASGYEQYF.

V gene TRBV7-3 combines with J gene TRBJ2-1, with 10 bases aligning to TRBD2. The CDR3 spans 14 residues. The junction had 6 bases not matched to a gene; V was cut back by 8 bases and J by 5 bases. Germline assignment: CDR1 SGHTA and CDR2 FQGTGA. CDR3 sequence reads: CASGPGLADNEQFF. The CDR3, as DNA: TGTGCCAGCGGCCCTGGACTAGCGGACAATGAGCAGTTCTTC. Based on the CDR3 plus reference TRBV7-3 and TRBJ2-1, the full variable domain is GAGVSQTPSNKVTEKGKYVELRCDPISGHTALYWYRQSLGQGPEFLIYFQGTGAADDSGLPNDRFFAVRPEGSVSTLKIQRTERGDSAVYLCASGPGLADNEQFFGPGTRLTVL.

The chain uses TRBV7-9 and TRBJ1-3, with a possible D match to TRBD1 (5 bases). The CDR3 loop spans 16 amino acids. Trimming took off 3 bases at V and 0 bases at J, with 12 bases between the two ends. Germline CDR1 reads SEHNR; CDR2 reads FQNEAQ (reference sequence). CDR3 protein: CASSLGGPYSGNTIYF. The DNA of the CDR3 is TGTGCCAGCAGCTTGGGGGGACCGTACTCTGGAAACACCATATATTTT.

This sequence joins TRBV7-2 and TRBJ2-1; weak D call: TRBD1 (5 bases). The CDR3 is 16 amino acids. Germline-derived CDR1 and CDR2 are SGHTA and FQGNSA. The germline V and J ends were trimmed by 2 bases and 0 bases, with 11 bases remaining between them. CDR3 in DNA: TGTGCCAGCAGCTTACTGGGGCCGAGCTCCTACAATGAGCAGTTCTTC. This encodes CASSLLGPSSYNEQFF. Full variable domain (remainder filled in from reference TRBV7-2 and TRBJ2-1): GAGVSQSPSNKVTEKGKDVELRCDPISGHTALYWYRQSLGQGLEFLIYFQGNSAPDKSGLPSDRFSAERTGGSVSTLTIQRTQQEDSAVYLCASSLLGPSSYNEQFFGPGTRLTVL.

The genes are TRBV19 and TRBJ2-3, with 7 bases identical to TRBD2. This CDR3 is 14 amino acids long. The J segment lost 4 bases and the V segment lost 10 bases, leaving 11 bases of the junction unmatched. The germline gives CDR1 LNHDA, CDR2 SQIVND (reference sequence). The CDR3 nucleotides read TGTGCCACTGAAACCTCGGGGGGTCCAGATACGCAGTATTTT. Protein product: CATETSGGPDTQYF.

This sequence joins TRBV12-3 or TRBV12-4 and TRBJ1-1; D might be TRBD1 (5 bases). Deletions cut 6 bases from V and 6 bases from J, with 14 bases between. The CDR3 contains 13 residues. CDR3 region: CASSPPGGSEAFF. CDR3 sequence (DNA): TGTGCCAGCAGCCCCCCGGGGGGGTCTGAAGCTTTCTTT.

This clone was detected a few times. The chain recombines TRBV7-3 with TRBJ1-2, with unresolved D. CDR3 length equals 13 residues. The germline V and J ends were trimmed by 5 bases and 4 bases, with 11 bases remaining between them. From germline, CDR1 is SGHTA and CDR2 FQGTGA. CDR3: CASSVREGYGYTF. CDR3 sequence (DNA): TGTGCCAGCAGCGTACGGGAGGGCTATGGCTACACCTTC.